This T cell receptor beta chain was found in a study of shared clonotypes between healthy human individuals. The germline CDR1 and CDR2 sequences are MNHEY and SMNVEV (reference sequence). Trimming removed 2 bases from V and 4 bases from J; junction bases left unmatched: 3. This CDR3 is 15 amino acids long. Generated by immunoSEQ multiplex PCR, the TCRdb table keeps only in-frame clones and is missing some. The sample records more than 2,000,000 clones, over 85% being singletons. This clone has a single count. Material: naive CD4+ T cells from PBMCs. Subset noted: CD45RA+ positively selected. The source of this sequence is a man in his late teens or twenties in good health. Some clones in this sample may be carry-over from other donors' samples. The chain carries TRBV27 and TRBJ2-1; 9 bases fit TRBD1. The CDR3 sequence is CASSLTGTGYNEQFF. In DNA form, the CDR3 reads TGTGCCAGCAGTTTAACCGGGACAGGGTACAATGAGCAGTTCTTC.